This is a list of T cell receptor beta chains from one sample in a study of shared clonotypes between healthy human individuals. The method was immunoSEQ multiplex PCR; TCRdb's version includes in-frame clones alone and lacks a portion of them. Of 600,000 to 750,000 clones in the sample, around 77% were seen once. The sequenced sample was memory CD4+ T cells sorted from blood. The receptors come from a woman in her 30s in good health. Each CDR3 is given with its conserved first and last residue.

J: TRBJ2-7
V: TRBV27
CDR3: CARGQQGNSAFLLGEQYF

J: -
V: TRBV28
CDR3: CASSFSPYEQYF

J: TRBJ2-5
V: TRBV5-1
CDR3: CASSPGTRTQETQYF

J: TRBJ2-2
V: TRBV15
CDR3: CATSRDFTGELFF

J: TRBJ1-5
V: TRBV2
CDR3: CASSDGGTVNQPQHF

J: TRBJ1-5
V: TRBV7-2
CDR3: CASSIQQGGNQPQHF

J: TRBJ2-2
V: TRBV2
CDR3: CASRDRVNTGELFF

J: TRBJ2-1
V: TRBV15
CDR3: CATSSRKPGLAGYNEQFF

J: TRBJ2-5
V: TRBV7-9
CDR3: CASSLSLGGRETQYF

J: TRBJ1-6
V: TRBV30
CDR3: CAWRWQGDSPLHF

J: TRBJ2-7
V: TRBV6-1
CDR3: CASSGTRYEQYF

J: TRBJ2-2
V: TRBV23-1
CDR3: CASSHREGPNTGELFF

J: TRBJ2-1
V: TRBV2
CDR3: CASRPVAGGTSYNEQFF

J: TRBJ2-3
V: TRBV5-6
CDR3: CASTLRRGIAQDTQYF

J: TRBJ2-3
V: TRBV18
CDR3: CASSGQWSTDTQYF

J: TRBJ2-7
V: TRBV7-2
CDR3: CASSTQRDSGEQYF

J: TRBJ2-1
V: TRBV28
CDR3: CASSGPQRGSYNEQFF

J: TRBJ2-3
V: TRBV10-1
CDR3: CASSDTKSWPDTQYF

J: TRBJ2-1
V: TRBV9
CDR3: CASSVSGRGEQFF

J: TRBJ1-5
V: TRBV6-5
CDR3: CASSYGGASNQPQHF

J: TRBJ1-1
V: TRBV6-5
CDR3: CASLISRGGREAFF

J: TRBJ2-1
V: TRBV19
CDR3: CASRRGAGPYNEQFF

J: TRBJ2-1
V: TRBV5-1
CDR3: CASSLAYSSASYNEQFF

J: TRBJ2-5
V: TRBV28
CDR3: CASSLARGGLAGGETQYF

J: TRBJ2-6
V: TRBV18
CDR3: CASSPQAGGPPGANVLTF

J: TRBJ2-7
V: TRBV6-5
CDR3: CASSTPLDSAYEQYF

J: TRBJ2-2
V: TRBV2
CDR3: CASSVTGANTGELFF

J: TRBJ2-1
V: TRBV7-2
CDR3: CASSAQGFEQFF

J: TRBJ2-1
V: TRBV27
CDR3: CASSQGLLYNEQFF

J: TRBJ1-1
V: TRBV29-1
CDR3: CSVDGPFGTEAFF

J: TRBJ1-3
V: TRBV6-1
CDR3: CASSEAGRGDAGNTIYF

J: TRBJ1-5
V: TRBV2
CDR3: CASSVDSPKSQPQHF

J: TRBJ2-5
V: TRBV18
CDR3: CASSPQGLETQYF

J: TRBJ2-3
V: TRBV16
CDR3: CASSQQSTDTQYF

J: TRBJ2-1
V: TRBV5-1
CDR3: CASSPRGLAGVTQQFF

J: TRBJ1-2
V: TRBV7-9
CDR3: CASSLGGGYSYTF

J: TRBJ2-3
V: TRBV4-1
CDR3: CASSQAFQGADTQYF

J: TRBJ2-1
V: TRBV6-5
CDR3: CASSLDRGSNEQFF

J: TRBJ1-4
V: TRBV15
CDR3: CATSRQLAGATNEKLFF

J: TRBJ1-1
V: TRBV30
CDR3: CAWKRPNTEAFF

J: TRBJ1-6
V: TRBV19
CDR3: CASRGLGNSPLHF

J: TRBJ2-3
V: TRBV19
CDR3: CASRPEGGPSTDTQYF

J: TRBJ2-7
V: TRBV28
CDR3: CASSKGQGVISSYEQYF

J: TRBJ2-3
V: TRBV14
CDR3: CASSRDRGRSTDTQYF

J: TRBJ2-7
V: TRBV5-1
CDR3: CASSLDGHWQYF

J: TRBJ1-5
V: TRBV7-7
CDR3: CASSSKTGKNQPQHF

J: TRBJ2-5
V: TRBV28
CDR3: CASSPETGGTETQYF

J: TRBJ2-5
V: TRBV5-1
CDR3: CASSLDLAGGLETQYF

J: TRBJ2-5
V: TRBV29-1
CDR3: CSYATSTDQETQYF

J: TRBJ2-7
V: TRBV27
CDR3: CASSPTAPTYEQYF

J: TRBJ1-6
V: TRBV2
CDR3: CASRAQTNSPLHF

J: TRBJ1-1
V: TRBV2
CDR3: CASSVWGVDTEAFF

J: TRBJ1-5
V: TRBV18
CDR3: CASSPETHGSPQHF

J: TRBJ2-7
V: TRBV19
CDR3: CASSESGRSGYEQYF

J: TRBJ1-1
V: TRBV11-3
CDR3: CASSEQGTASEAFF

J: TRBJ1-2
V: TRBV5-1
CDR3: CASSLAQNYGYTF

J: TRBJ1-6
V: TRBV9
CDR3: CASSVSSGQYNSPLHF

J: TRBJ2-3
V: TRBV6-4
CDR3: CASSVRELDTQYF

J: TRBJ1-1
V: TRBV28
CDR3: CASSLMGTEAFF

J: TRBJ2-1
V: TRBV7-8
CDR3: CASNGFRYSGTYNEQFF